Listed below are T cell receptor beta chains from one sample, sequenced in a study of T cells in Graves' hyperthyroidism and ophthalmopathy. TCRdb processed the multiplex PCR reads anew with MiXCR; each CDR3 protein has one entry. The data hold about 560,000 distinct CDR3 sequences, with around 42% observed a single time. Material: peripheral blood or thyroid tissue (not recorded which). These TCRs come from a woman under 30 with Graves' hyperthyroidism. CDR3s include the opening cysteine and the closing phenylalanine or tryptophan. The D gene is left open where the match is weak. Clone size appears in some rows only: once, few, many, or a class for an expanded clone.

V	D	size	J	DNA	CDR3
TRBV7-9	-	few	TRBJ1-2	TGTGCCAGCAGCTTACTGGCACTGGGAACGATTGGCTACACCTTC	CASSLLALGTIGYTF
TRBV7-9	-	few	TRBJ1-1	TGTGCCAGCAGCACGACAGGAAAGGGCTTTGCGAACACTGAAGCTTTCTTT	CASSTTGKGFANTEAFF
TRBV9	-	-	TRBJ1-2	TGTGCCAGCAGCCGACTACAGCCAGCTAACTATGGCTACACCTTC	CASSRLQPANYGYTF
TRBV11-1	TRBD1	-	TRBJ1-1	TGTGCCAGCACCGCGGCGACAGGGCTTTCAGCTTTCTTT	CASTAATGLSAFF
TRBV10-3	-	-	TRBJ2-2	TGTGCCATCCACCAGTCCACTTCGAACACCGGGGAGCTGTTTTTT	CAIHQSTSNTGELFF
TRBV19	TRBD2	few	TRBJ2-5	TGTGCCAATCCCCCGACTAGCGGGAGACGGGAGACCCAGTACTTC	CANPPTSGRRETQYF
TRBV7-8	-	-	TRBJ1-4	TGTGCCAGCAGCTTAGGAGGGGGGGGTGGCGAAAAACTGTTTTTT	CASSLGGGGGEKLFF
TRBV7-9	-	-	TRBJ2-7	TGTGCCGGCAGCGGGCCGGGACAGCGGACCTACGAGCAGTGCTTC	CAGSGPGQRTYEQCF
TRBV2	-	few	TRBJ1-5	TGTGCCAGCAGTTTAGCGGGGGCGAGCAATCAGCCCCAGCATTTT	CASSLAGASNQPQHF
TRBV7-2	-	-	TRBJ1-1	TGTGCCAGCAGCTGGAGGGGGGTTGTTACAGACAAAGCTTTCTTT	CASSWRGVVTDKAFF
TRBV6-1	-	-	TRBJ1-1	TGTGCCAGCAGTGAAGTCGCACCACGTCGGGCTTTCTTT	CASSEVAPRRAFF
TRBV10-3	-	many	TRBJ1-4	TGTGCCATCAGTGAAGGACTGACTAATGAAAAACTGTTTTTT	CAISEGLTNEKLFF
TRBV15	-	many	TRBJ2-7	TGTGCCACCAGCAGAGATAGTGGATCATCCTACGAGCAGTACTTC	CATSRDSGSSYEQYF
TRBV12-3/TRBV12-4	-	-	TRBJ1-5	TGTGCCAGCCGACTAGGGGCCAATCAGCCCCAGCATTTT	CASRLGANQPQHF
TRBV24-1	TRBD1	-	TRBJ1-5	TGTGCCACCAGGTACCGGGACAGGGGGCTTCACAAGCCCCAGCATTTT	CATRYRDRGLHKPQHF
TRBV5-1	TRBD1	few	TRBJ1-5	TGCGCCAGCAGCCAGGGGACAGGCAATCAGCCCCAGCATTTT	CASSQGTGNQPQHF
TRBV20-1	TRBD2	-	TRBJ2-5	TGCAGTGCTACTATCTTTAGCGGGGGGCGAGAGACCCAGTACTTC	CSATIFSGGRETQYF
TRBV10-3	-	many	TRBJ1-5	TGTGCCATCAGTGACCCGGACCAGCCCCAGCATTTT	CAISDPDQPQHF
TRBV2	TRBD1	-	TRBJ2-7	TGTGCCAGCAGTTCCAGACAGGGGTGGGGTGGCGCAGACTACGAGCAGTACTTC	CASSSRQGWGGADYEQYF
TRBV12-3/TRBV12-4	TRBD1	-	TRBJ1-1	TGTGCCACTCAAGGACAGGGGCAGGTGTCCGCTGAAGCTTTCTTT	CATQGQGQVSAEAFF
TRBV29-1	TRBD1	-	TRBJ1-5	TGCAGCCAGGGAGGGACAGGGCATGGGCAGCCCCAGCATTTT	CSQGGTGHGQPQHF
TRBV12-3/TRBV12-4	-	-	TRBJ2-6	TGTGCCAGCAGTTTTTTTGTAAGCTCTGGGGCCAACGTCCTGACTTTC	CASSFFVSSGANVLTF
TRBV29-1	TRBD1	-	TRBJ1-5	TGCAGCGGGACTAGCGGGACAGGGCTTCAGCCCCAGCATTTT	CSGTSGTGLQPQHF
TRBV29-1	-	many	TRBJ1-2	TGCAGCGTAGCGACAGCCTCCATTTATGGCTACACCTTC	CSVATASIYGYTF
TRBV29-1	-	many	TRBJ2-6	TGCAGCGTTGAAGAGGGGGAGGCTGGGGCCAACGTCCTGACTTTC	CSVEEGEAGANVLTF
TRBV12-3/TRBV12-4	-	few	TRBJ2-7	TGTGCCAGCAACACTATGGGATCCTCCTACGAGCAGTACTTC	CASNTMGSSYEQYF
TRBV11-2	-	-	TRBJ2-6	TGTGCCAGCAGTTATGACAGGGAGGAGGCCAACGTCCTGACTTTC	CASSYDREEANVLTF
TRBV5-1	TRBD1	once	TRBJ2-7	TGCGCCAGCAGCCCGACGACAGGGGCCTACGAGCAGTACTTC	CASSPTTGAYEQYF
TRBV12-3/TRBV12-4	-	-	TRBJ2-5	TGTGCCAGCAGTTTCGAGGGCGCAGATCAGCCCCAGTACTTC	CASSFEGADQPQYF
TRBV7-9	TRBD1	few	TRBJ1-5	TGTGCCAGCAGCTTATTTCTCGGGACAGGATCTCAGCCCCAGCATTTT	CASSLFLGTGSQPQHF
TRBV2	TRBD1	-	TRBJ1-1	TGTGCCAGCCTTACAGGGGTTATCACTGAAGCTTTCTTT	CASLTGVITEAFF
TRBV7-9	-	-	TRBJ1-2	TGTGCCAGCAGCTTAATTGAACGAGGGGATTATGGCTACACCTTC	CASSLIERGDYGYTF
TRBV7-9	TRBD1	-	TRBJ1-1	TGTGCCAGCGAGGAGGGGGCAGTTCGAACTGAAGCTTTCTTT	CASEEGAVRTEAFF
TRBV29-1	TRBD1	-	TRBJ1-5	TGCAGCGTAGCCGACGGGACAGGAGACAATCAGCCCCAGCATTTT	CSVADGTGDNQPQHF
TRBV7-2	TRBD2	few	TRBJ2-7	TGTGCCAGCAGCCAGGGATTTCGGACTAGCTTATACGAGCAGTACTTC	CASSQGFRTSLYEQYF
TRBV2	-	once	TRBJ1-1	TGTGCCAGCAGTGGAGAACTAGCGGATGAAGCTTTCTTT	CASSGELADEAFF
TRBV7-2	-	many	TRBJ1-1	TGTGCCAGCAGCTTAGATGAACCAGAAGCTTTCTTT	CASSLDEPEAFF
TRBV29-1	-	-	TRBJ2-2	TGCAGCGTTGAAGCGGCGGATGCCGTAGAGCTGTTTTTT	CSVEAADAVELFF
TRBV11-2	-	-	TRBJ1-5	TGTGCCAGCAGCCGCGGACAAGACCAGCCCCAGCATTTT	CASSRGQDQPQHF
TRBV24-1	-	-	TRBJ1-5	TGTGCCACCGACAGCCACAATCAGCCCCAGCATTTT	CATDSHNQPQHF
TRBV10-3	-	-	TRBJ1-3	TGTGCCAGCAGTTTTCGGGCTAGAGACACCATATATTTT	CASSFRARDTIYF
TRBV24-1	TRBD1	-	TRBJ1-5	TGTGCCACCAGTGACGGGACAGATCAGCCCCAGCATTTT	CATSDGTDQPQHF
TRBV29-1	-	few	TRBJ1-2	TGCAGCGCAGTGGGGGGGGGCGCGAACTATGGCTACACCTTC	CSAVGGGANYGYTF
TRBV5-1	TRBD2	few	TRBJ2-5	TGCGCCAGCCAAGGGACTAGCGGGATAGAGACCCAGTACTTC	CASQGTSGIETQYF
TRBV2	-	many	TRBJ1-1	TGTGCCAGTTCCCCCACATTCCCCACTGAAGCTTTCTTT	CASSPTFPTEAFF
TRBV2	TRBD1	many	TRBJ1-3	TGTGCCAGCAGTGAAACGGGACAGATTGCTGGAAACACCATATATTTT	CASSETGQIAGNTIYF
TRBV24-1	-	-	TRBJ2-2	TGTGCCACCAGTGACCAGGAGGGATATAGTAACACCGGGGAGCTGTTTTTT	CATSDQEGYSNTGELFF
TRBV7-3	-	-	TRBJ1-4	TGTGCCAGCAGCTTGGTAGGGGGTAATGAAAAACTGTTTTTT	CASSLVGGNEKLFF
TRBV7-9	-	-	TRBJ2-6	TGTGCCAGCAGACTAACAGGGTCTGGGGCCAACGTCCTGACTTTC	CASRLTGSGANVLTF
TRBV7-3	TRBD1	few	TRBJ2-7	TGCGCCAGCAGCCAGCTGGGACAGAGCTACGAGCAGTACTTC	CASSQLGQSYEQYF
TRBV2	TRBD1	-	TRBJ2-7	TGTGCCAGCAGTGAGGGACAGGTCAACTTCTACGAGCAGTACTTC	CASSEGQVNFYEQYF
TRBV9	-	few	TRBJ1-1	TGTGCCAGCGCATGGGGGGGGAACACTGAAGCTTTCTTT	CASAWGGNTEAFF
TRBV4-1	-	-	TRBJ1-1	TGCGCCAGCAGCCAAGATATGCGGAATGAAGCTTTCTTT	CASSQDMRNEAFF
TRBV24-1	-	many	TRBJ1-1	TGTGCCACCAGTGAACCTGACAGTGCTGCTGAAGCTTTCTTT	CATSEPDSAAEAFF